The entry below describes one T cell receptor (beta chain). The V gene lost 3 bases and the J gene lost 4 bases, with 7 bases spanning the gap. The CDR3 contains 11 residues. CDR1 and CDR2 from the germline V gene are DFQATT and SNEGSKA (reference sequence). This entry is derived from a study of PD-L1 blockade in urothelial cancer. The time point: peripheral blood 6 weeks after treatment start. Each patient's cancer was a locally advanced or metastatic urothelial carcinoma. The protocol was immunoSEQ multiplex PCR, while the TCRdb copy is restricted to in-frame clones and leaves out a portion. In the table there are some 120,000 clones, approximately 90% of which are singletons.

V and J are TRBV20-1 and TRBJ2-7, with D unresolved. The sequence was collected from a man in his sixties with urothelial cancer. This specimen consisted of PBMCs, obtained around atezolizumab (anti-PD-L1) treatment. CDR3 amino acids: CSASIAYEQYF. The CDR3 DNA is TGCAGTGCTAGTATCGCGTACGAGCAGTACTTC.